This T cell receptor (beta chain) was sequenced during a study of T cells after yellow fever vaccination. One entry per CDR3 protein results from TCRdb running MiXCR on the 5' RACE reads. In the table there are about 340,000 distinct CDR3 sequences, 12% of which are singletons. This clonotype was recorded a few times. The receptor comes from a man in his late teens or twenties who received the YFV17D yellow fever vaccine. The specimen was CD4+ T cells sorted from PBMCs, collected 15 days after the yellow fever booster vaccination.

CDR3 sequence reads: CSAPEGYNEQFF. CDR3 bases: TGCAGTGCTCCCGAAGGCTACAATGAGCAGTTCTTC. The V call is TRBV20-1, the J call TRBJ2-1; D is unresolved. Per germline, CDR1 DFQATT and CDR2 SNEGSKA (reference sequence). Trimming took 5 bases from V and 3 from J, leaving 8 bases between them. The CDR3 consists of 12 residues.